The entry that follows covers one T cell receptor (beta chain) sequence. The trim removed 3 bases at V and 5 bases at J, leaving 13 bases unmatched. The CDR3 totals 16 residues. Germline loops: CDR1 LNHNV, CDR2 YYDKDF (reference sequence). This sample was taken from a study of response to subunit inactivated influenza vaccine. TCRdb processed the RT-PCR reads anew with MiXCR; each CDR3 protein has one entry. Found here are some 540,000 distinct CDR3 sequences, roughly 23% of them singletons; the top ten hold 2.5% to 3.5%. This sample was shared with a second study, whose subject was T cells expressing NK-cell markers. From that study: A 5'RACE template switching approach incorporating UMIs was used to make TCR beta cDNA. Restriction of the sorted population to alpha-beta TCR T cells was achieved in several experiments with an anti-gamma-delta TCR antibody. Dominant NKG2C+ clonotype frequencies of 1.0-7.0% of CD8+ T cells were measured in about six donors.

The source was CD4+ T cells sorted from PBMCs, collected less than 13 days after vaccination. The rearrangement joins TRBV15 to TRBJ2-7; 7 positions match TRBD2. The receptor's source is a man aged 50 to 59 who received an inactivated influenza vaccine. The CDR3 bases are TGTGCCACCAGCAGGGCCCCGTCTAGCGGTCAGAACGAGCAGTACTTC. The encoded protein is CATSRAPSSGQNEQYF.